These 12 T cell receptor beta chains share one sample of origin, sequenced in a study of blood T cell repertoires in COVID-19. The data were produced by immunoSEQ multiplex PCR, yet TCRdb's version contains in-frame clones alone and is incomplete. Of 90,000 to 150,000 clones in the sample, about 85% are singletons; the top ten hold 3% to 4%. Material: peripheral blood. The receptors were sampled from a man in his sixties with acute or convalescent COVID-19.

This rearrangement joins TRBV6-2 or TRBV6-3 to TRBJ2-1; D gene uncertain. The CDR3 contains 12 residues. CDR1 is MNHEY, CDR2 SVGEGT, per germline. Trimming pared 0 bases from V and 14 bases from J, leaving 11 bases between. CDR3 residues: CASSYSNTVEFF. CDR3 in DNA: TGTGCCAGCAGTTACTCGAACACAGTTGAGTTCTTC.

V and J are TRBV9 and TRBJ2-7, with D perhaps matching TRBD2 (6 bases). The CDR3 length is 14 residues. The V gene's germline CDR1 is SGDLS and CDR2 YYNGEE. Trimming took 0 bases from V and 2 from J, leaving 9 bases between them. The CDR3 spells CASSVGGTPYEQYF. The CDR3 DNA sequence: TGTGCCAGCAGCGTAGGCGGGACCCCCTACGAGCAGTACTTC.

The J gene is TRBJ1-5, the V gene TRBV11-2; maybe TRBD1 (5 bases). The CDR3 is made up of 14 amino acids. Looked up from germline, CDR1 is SGHAT and CDR2 is FQNNGV. Trimming left V 4 bases short and J 7 bases short, with 14 bases between. CDR3 loop: CASSSSRGGQPQHF. The DNA of the CDR3 is TGTGCCAGCAGCTCAAGTAGGGGAGGACAGCCCCAGCATTTT.

This chain uses TRBV9 with TRBJ2-2; D is undetermined. There are 12 residues in the CDR3. Germline V gene lookup returns CDR1 SGDLS and CDR2 YYNGEE. V gave up 4 bases and J gave up 5 bases, with 6 bases separating them. The CDR3, as DNA: TGTGCCAGCAGCCAAACTACCGGGGAGCTGTTTTTT. Protein: CASSQTTGELFF.

This clone was recorded only once. This sequence joins TRBV28 and TRBJ2-7; 9 positions match TRBD2. This CDR3 region has 14 residues. The V and J ends lost 3 bases and 4 bases, in that order; junction bases with no gene match: 4. The germline V gene encodes CDR1 MDHEN and CDR2 SYDVKM. The CDR3 reads CASSLAGGVYEQYF. Here the CDR3 DNA reads TGTGCCAGCAGTTTGGCGGGAGGGGTATACGAGCAGTACTTC.

The chain carries TRBV5-1 and TRBJ2-3, with a tentative D call TRBD1 (5 bases). Germline lookup yields CDR1 SGHRS and CDR2 YFSETQ. The CDR3 has 18 residues. V was cut by 4 bases and J by 0 bases, with 21 bases left in between. The CDR3 bases are TGCGCCAGCAGCCTTCCTCCTTCAGGGTCTTCTAGCACAGATACGCAGTATTTT. This codes for CASSLPPSGSSSTDTQYF.

This clone was recorded once. This CDR3 reads CASSRLRGREETQYF. In DNA form, the CDR3 reads TGTGCCAGCTCACGATTAAGGGGGCGAGAAGAGACCCAGTACTTC. This chain links TRBV18 with TRBJ2-5, with 7 bases lining up with TRBD1. Per germline, CDR1 KGHSH and CDR2 LQKENI. This CDR3 is 15 amino acids long. J gave up 3 bases and V 4 bases, and 8 bases lay outside the gene matches.

The chain combines TRBV18 with TRBJ1-1; 11 positions agree with TRBD1. Germline loops: CDR1 KGHSH, CDR2 LQKENI. The CDR3 is 17 residues long. With V trimmed by 4 bases and J by 4 bases, 11 bases remained unmatched. CDR3 loop: CASSLRRTGTGGTEAFF. CDR3 DNA: TGTGCCAGCTCACTGAGACGTACCGGGACAGGGGGCACTGAAGCTTTCTTT. Using reference TRBV18 and TRBJ1-1 for the parts outside the CDR3, the full variable domain is NAGVMQNPRHLVRRRGQEARLRCSPMKGHSHVYWYRQLPEEGLKFMVYLQKENIIDESGMPKERFSAEFPKEGPSILRIQQVVRGDSAAYFCASSLRRTGTGGTEAFFGQGTRLTVV.

The V and J genes are TRBV3-1 (or the pseudogene TRBV3-2) and TRBJ2-1, with D perhaps TRBD1 (6 bases). CDR3 length equals 16 residues. Trimming took 1 base from V and 3 from J, leaving 13 bases between them. Germline loops: CDR1 LGHDT, CDR2 YNNKEL (reference sequence). Written as DNA, the CDR3 is TGTGCCAGCAGCCAAGCCCCGGACAGCTACTACAATGAGCAGTTCTTC. Its translation: CASSQAPDSYYNEQFF.

The chain couples TRBV6-5 to TRBJ2-1, with 8 positions matching TRBD1. Germline V gene data show CDR1 as MNHEY and CDR2 as SVGAGI. The CDR3 runs to 15 residues. The V segment lost 2 bases and the J segment 5 bases; nucleotides outside the gene matches: 5. CDR3 sequence reads: CASSYSQGADNEQFF. The DNA of the CDR3 is TGTGCCAGCAGTTACAGCCAGGGGGCCGACAATGAGCAGTTCTTC.

The genes are TRBV27 and TRBJ2-7, with D possibly matching TRBD2 (6 bases). The CDR3 is 15 residues long. Trimming removed 11 bases from V and 3 bases from J, with 23 bases in between. Germline V gene data show CDR1 as MNHEY and CDR2 as SMNVEV (reference sequence). CDR3 coding DNA: TGTGCCGCAGGCATCGGGGGAGAGGTCTTCTACGAGCAGTACTTC. Translating gives CAAGIGGEVFYEQYF.

Here the CDR3 DNA reads TGTGCCAGCAGCTTGGGGGACCCGACAGGCTACATTCAGTACTTC. Translating gives CASSLGDPTGYIQYF. The V and J genes are TRBV5-5 and TRBJ2-4; tentatively, D is TRBD1 (6 bases). Germline CDR1 is SGHKS and CDR2 is YYEKEE (reference sequence). CDR3 length equals 15 residues. Trimming stripped 0 bases from V and 8 bases from J, with 15 bases between.